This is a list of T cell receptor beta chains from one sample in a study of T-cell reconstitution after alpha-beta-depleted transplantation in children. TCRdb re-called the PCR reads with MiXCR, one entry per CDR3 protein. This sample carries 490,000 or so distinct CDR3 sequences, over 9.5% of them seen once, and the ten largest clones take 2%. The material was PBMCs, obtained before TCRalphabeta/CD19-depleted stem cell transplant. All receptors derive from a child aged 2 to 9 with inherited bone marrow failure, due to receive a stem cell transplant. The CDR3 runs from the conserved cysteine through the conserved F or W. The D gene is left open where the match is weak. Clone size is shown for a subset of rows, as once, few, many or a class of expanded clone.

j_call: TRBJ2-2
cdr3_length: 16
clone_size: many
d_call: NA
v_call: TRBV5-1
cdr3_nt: TGCGCCAGCAGCTCAACTAGCCGTGCGAACACCGGGGAGCTGTTTTTT
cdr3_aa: CASSSTSRANTGELFF

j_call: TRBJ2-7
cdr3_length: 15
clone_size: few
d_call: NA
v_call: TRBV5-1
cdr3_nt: TGCGCCAGCAGCTTGGATGCGCGGCTCTCCTACGAGCAGTACTTC
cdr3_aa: CASSLDARLSYEQYF

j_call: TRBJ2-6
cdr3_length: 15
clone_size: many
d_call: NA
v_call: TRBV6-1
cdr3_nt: TGTGCCAGCAGCCCTACTACCTCTGGGGCCAACGTCCTGACTTTC
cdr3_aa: CASSPTTSGANVLTF

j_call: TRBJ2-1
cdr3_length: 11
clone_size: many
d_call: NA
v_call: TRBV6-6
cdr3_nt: TGTGCCACCGCGGAGGGAAATGAGCAGTTCTTC
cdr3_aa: CATAEGNEQFF

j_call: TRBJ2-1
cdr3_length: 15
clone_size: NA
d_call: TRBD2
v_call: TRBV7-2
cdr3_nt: TGTGCCAGCAAAAAAGGAGCGGGAGGGCCGGGAGAGCAGTTCTTC
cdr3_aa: CASKKGAGGPGEQFF

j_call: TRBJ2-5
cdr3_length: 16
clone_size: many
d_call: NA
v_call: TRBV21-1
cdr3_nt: TGTGCCAGCAAACAAAAACCGGACAGGGGCGAAGAGACCCAGTACTTC
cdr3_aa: CASKQKPDRGEETQYF

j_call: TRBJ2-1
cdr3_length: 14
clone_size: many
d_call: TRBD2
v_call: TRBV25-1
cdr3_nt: TGTGCCCCAAGTAGCGGGAGGCTCTACAATGAGCAGTTCTTC
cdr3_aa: CAPSSGRLYNEQFF

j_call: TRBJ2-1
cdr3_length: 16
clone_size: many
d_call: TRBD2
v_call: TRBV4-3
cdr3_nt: TGCGCCAGCAGCCAAGTAACTAGCGGGGCCTACAATGAGCAGTTCTTC
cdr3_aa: CASSQVTSGAYNEQFF

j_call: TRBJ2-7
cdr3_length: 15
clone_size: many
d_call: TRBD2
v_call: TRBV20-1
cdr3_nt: TGCAGTGCTCCTACCGGACTAGCGGGTACCTACGAGCAGTACTTC
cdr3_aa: CSAPTGLAGTYEQYF

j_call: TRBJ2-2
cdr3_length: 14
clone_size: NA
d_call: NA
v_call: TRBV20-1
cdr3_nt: TGCAGTGCTACTCCGTCCGCGAACACCGGGGAGCTGTTTTTT
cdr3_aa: CSATPSANTGELFF

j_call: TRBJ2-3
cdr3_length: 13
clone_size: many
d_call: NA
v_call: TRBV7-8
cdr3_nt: TGTGCCAGCAGCTTGGTCAGGGTTGATACGCAGTATTTT
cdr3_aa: CASSLVRVDTQYF

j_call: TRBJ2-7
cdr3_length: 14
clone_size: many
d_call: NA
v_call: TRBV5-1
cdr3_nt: TGCGCCAGCAGCTTGGGGACATCACCCAACGAGCAGTACTTC
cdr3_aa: CASSLGTSPNEQYF

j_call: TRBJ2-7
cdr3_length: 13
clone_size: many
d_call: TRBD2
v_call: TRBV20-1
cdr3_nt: TGCAGTGCCAAACTAGCGGGAGGAGGAGAGCAGTACTTC
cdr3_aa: CSAKLAGGGEQYF

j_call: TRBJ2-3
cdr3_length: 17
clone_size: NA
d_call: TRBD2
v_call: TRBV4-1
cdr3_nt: TGCGCCAGCAGCCATTCACCCCTAGCGGGAGGGCCAGATACGCAGTATTTT
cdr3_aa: CASSHSPLAGGPDTQYF

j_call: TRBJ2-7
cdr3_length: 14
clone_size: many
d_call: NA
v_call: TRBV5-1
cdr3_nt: TGCGCCAGCAGCTTGGGTGGACAGTCCTACGAGCAGTACTTC
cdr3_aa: CASSLGGQSYEQYF

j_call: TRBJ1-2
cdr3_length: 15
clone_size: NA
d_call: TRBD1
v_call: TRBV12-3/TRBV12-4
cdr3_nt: TGTGCCAGCAGTCCCCGCCTGACAGGGGAGAGAGGCTACACCTTC
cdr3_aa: CASSPRLTGERGYTF

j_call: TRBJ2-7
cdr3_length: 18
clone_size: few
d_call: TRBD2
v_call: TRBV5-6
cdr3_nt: TGTGCCAGCAGCTTGGCCCTGTGGGCTAGCGGGAGTATCTACGAGCAGTACTTC
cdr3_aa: CASSLALWASGSIYEQYF

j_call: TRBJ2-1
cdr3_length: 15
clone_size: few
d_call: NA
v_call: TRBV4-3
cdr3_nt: TGCGCCAGCAGCCAAGAGGACGGATCCTACAATGAGCAGTTCTTC
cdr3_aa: CASSQEDGSYNEQFF

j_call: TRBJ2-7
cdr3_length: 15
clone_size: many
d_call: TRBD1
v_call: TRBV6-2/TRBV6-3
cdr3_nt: TGTGCCAGCAGCCGAATGGGGGACAGGGAATACGAGCAGTACTTC
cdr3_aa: CASSRMGDREYEQYF

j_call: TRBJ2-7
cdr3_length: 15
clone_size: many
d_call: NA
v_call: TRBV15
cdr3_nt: TGTGCCACCAGCAGAGATGGCAGAAATAGGGACGAGCAGTACTTC
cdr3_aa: CATSRDGRNRDEQYF

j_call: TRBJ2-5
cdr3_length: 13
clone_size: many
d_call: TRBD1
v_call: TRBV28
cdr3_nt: TGTGCCAGCAAACACCAGGGGGAAGAGACCCAGTACTTC
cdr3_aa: CASKHQGEETQYF

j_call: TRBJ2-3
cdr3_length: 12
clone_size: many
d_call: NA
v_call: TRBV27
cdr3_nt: TGTGCCAGCAGATCAACCACAGATACGCAGTATTTT
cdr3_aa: CASRSTTDTQYF

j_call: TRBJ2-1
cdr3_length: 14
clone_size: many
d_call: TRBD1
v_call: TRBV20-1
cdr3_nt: TGCAGTGCCTCAGAGGGGGCCTCCTACAATGAGCAGTTCTTC
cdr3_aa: CSASEGASYNEQFF

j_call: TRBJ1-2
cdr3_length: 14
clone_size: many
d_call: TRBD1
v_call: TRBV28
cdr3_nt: TGTGCCAGCAGTCTGCGGACAGGGTATCATGGCTACACCTTC
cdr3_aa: CASSLRTGYHGYTF

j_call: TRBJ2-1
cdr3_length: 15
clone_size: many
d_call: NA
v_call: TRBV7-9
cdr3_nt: TGTGCCAGCAGCTTAGCCCGGAGGGCCTTTGGTGAGCAGTTCTTC
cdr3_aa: CASSLARRAFGEQFF

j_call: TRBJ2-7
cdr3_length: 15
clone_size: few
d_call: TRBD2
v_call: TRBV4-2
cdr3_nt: TGTGCCAGCAGCCAAGGGGGGGGAAATTACTACGAGCAGTACTTC
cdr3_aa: CASSQGGGNYYEQYF

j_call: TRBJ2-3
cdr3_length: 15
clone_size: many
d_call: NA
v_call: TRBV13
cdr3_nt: TGTGCCAGCAGCACTTTAGCGGTTAGCACAGATACGCAGTATTTT
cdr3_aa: CASSTLAVSTDTQYF

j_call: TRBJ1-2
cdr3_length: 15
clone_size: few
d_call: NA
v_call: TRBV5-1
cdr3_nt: TGCGCCAGCAGCTCATGGGGGCGCGACGGCTATGGCTACACCTTC
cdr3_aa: CASSSWGRDGYGYTF

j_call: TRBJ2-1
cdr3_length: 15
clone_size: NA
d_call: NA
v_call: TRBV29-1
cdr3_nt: TGCAGCGTTGACCCAATAGCGAGTCTCTACAATGAGCAGTTCTTC
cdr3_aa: CSVDPIASLYNEQFF

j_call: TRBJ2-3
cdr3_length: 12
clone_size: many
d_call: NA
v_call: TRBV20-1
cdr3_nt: TGCAGTGCTCCGGACGCCACAGATACGCAGTATTTT
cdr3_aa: CSAPDATDTQYF

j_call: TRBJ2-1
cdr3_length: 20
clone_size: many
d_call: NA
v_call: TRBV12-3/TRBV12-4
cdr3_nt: TGTGCCAGCAGTTTTAACAGGGATCGTAGGCGGGAGATTGGGTACAATGAGCAGTTCTTC
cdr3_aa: CASSFNRDRRREIGYNEQFF

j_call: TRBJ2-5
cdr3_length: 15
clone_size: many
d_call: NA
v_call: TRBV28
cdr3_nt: TGTGCCAGCATTTCAAACAGAGTTTGGCAAGAGACCCAGTACTTC
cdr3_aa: CASISNRVWQETQYF

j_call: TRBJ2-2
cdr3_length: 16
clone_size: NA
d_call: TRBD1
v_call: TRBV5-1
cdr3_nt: TGCGCCAGCAGCTTGGCAGGGACAGGGCGAACCGGGGAGCTGTTTTTT
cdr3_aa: CASSLAGTGRTGELFF

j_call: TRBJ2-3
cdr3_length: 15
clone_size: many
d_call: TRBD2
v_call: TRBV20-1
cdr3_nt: TGCAGTGCTCACGATGGGACTAGCGGGAAAGATACGCAGTATTTT
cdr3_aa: CSAHDGTSGKDTQYF

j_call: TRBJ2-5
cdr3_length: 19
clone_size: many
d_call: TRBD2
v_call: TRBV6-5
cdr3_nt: TGTGCCAGCAGCTATCCCTTCCTAGCGGGAGTTCGTATTGAAGAGACCCAGTACTTC
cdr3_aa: CASSYPFLAGVRIEETQYF

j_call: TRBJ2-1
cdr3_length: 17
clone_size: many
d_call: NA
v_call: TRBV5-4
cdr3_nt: TGTGCCAGCAGCCGTGACAGGTCTGTCCTTCGGGGGAATGAGCAGTTCTTC
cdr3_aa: CASSRDRSVLRGNEQFF

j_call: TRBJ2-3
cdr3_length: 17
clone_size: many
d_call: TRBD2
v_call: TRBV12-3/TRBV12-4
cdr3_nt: TGTGCCAGCAGTTTCCCTAGCGGGATCCTAGGCACAGATACGCAGTATTTT
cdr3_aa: CASSFPSGILGTDTQYF

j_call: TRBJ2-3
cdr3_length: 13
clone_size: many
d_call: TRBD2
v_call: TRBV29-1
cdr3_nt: TGCAGCGTTGAGGCTAGCGGCCTGGGTACGCAGTATTTT
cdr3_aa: CSVEASGLGTQYF

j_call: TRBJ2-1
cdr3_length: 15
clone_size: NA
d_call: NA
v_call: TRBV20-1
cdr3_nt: TGCAGTGCTAGAGATCGTCGTAACGCCTACAATGAGCAGTTCTTC
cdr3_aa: CSARDRRNAYNEQFF

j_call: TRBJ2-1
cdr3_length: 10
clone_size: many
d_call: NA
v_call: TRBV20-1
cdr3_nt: TGCAGTGCGGAATACAATGAGCAGTTCTTC
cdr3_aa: CSAEYNEQFF

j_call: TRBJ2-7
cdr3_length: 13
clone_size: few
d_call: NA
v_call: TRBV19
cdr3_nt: TGTGCCAGTATGGAGGGAGCGACGGGCGAGCAGTACTTC
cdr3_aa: CASMEGATGEQYF

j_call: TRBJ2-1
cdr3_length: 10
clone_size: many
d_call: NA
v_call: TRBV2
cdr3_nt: TGTGCCAGCGGGGGGAATGAGCAGTTCTTC
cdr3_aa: CASGGNEQFF

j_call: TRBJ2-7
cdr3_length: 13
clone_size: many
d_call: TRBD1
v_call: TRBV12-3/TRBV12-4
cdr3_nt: TGTGCCAGCAGTCAGGGGGTTCTTGGTGAGCAGTACTTC
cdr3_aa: CASSQGVLGEQYF

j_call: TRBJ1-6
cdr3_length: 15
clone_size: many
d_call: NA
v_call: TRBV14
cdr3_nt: TGTGCCAGCAGCCAAGACGCAGGGGTAAATTCACCCCTCCACTTT
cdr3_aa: CASSQDAGVNSPLHF

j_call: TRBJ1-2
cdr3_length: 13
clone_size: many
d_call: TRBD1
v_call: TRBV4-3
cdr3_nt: TGCGCCAGCAGCAAACTACAGGGGTATGGCTACACCTTC
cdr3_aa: CASSKLQGYGYTF

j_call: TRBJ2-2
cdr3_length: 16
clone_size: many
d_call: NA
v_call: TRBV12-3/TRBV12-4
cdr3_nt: TGTGCCAGCAGTCCTGACAGGGGAGGGACAACCGGGGAGCTGTTTTTT
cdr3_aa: CASSPDRGGTTGELFF

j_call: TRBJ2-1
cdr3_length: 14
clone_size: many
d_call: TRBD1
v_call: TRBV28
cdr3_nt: TGTGCCAGCAGTTGGGACAGGGTGAGGAATGAGCAGTTCTTC
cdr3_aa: CASSWDRVRNEQFF